The 28 T cell receptor beta chains below come from one sample, sequenced in a study of T cell responses to AZD1222 COVID-19 vaccine. Assay used: immunoSEQ multiplex PCR; TCRdb lists only in-frame clones, some missing. This sample has roughly 120,000 clones, with approximately 90% found just once. Specimen: peripheral blood, collected 28 days after the second AZD1222 dose. These receptors all come from an adult who received the AZD1222 COVID-19 vaccine.

J is TRBJ2-1 and V is TRBV5-6; 10 positions match TRBD1. The germline V gene has CDR1 SGHDT and CDR2 YYEEEE. The CDR3 spans 16 residues. V trimming: 3 bases; J trimming: 5 bases; junction bases outside the gene matches: 8. CDR3 region: CASSSLRDRGDNEQFF. The CDR3 DNA follows: TGTGCCAGCAGCTCTCTCCGGGACAGGGGCGACAATGAGCAGTTCTTC.

The rearrangement links TRBV7-2 to TRBJ1-6; 10 nucleotides align to TRBD1. Germline-derived CDR1 and CDR2 are SGHTA and FQGNSA. This CDR3 contains 14 residues. J gave up 9 bases and V 4 bases, and 3 bases lay outside the gene matches. CDR3 sequence reads: CASSSDRGRSPLHF. Here the CDR3 DNA reads TGTGCCAGCAGCTCCGACAGGGGGCGTTCACCCCTCCACTTT.

The chain is built from TRBV29-1 and TRBJ1-5; no definite D call. This CDR3 has 14 amino acids. V was clipped by 5 bases and J by 3 bases, with 14 bases between them. Germline V gives CDR1 SQVTM, CDR2 ANQGSEA. This chain's CDR3 is CSVRLGGPNQPQHF. The CDR3 DNA follows: TGCAGCGTTAGGCTAGGCGGCCCCAATCAGCCCCAGCATTTT.

The chain couples TRBV18 to TRBJ1-1, with D uncertain. Trimming shortened V by 3 bases and J by 1 base, and 6 bases separated the two germline ends. Germline values: CDR1 KGHSH, CDR2 LQKENI. The CDR3 is made up of 13 amino acids. The CDR3 region has the DNA TGTGCCAGCTCACCCTCCGGGAACACTGAAGCTTTCTTT. This codes for CASSPSGNTEAFF.

This clone showed up just once. The CDR3 is CAITAGVNSPLHF. The DNA of the CDR3 is TGTGCCATCACGGCAGGGGTAAATTCACCCCTCCACTTT. The chain couples TRBV10-3 to TRBJ1-6; TRBD1 is a possible D gene (6 bases). Trimming cost V 7 bases and J 7 bases, with 11 bases left between them. This CDR3 spans 13 amino acids. Germline-derived CDR1 and CDR2 are ENHRY and SYGVKD.

This rearrangement joins TRBV5-5 to TRBJ2-2; 9 bases agree with TRBD2. Per germline, CDR1 SGHKS and CDR2 YYEKEE (reference sequence). The CDR3 is 17 amino acids. Unmatched junction bases numbered 7, after V lost 1 base and J lost 3 bases. The CDR3 bases are TGTGCCAGCAGCTTGTACGTAGCGGGGGACTACACCGGGGAGCTGTTTTTT. Its protein is CASSLYVAGDYTGELFF.

The genes are TRBV7-3 and TRBJ2-6, with D maybe TRBD1 (5 bases). Trimming took 2 bases from V and 4 from J, leaving 9 bases between them. This CDR3 is 15 amino acids long. Per germline, CDR1 SGHTA and CDR2 FQGTGA. CDR3 sequence: CASSLETAGANVLTF. As DNA, the CDR3 is TGTGCCAGCAGCTTAGAGACAGCGGGGGCCAACGTCCTGACTTTC.

The chain joins TRBV5-6 to TRBJ1-2; no definite D call. From germline, CDR1 is SGHDT and CDR2 YYEEEE. The CDR3 is made up of 12 amino acids. The V gene lost 4 bases and the J gene lost 8 bases, with 12 bases spanning the gap. The CDR3 reads CASSPAQRGYTF. The CDR3 DNA reads as TGTGCCAGCAGCCCCGCTCAAAGGGGCTACACCTTC.

The chain links TRBV6-2 or TRBV6-3 to TRBJ2-1, with 9 nucleotides matching TRBD2. The CDR3 is 14 amino acids. V trimming: 4 bases; J trimming: 4 bases; junction bases outside the gene matches: 2. The V gene's germline CDR1 is MNHEY and CDR2 SVGEGT. The DNA of the CDR3 is TGTGCCAGCAGTTTTAGCGGGGGATACAATGAGCAGTTCTTC. Residues: CASSFSGGYNEQFF.

The chain is built from TRBV28 and TRBJ1-1; tentative D call: TRBD1 (6 bases). There are 14 residues in the CDR3. Between the trimmed V and J ends, which lost 10 bases and 1 base, there was a span of 16 bases. The germline V gene has CDR1 MDHEN and CDR2 SYDVKM. The CDR3 DNA reads as TGTGCCACCCATATATCGGGACAGAACACTGAAGCTTTCTTT. Its translation: CATHISGQNTEAFF.

The chain uses TRBV4-2 and TRBJ2-4; TRBD2 matches 8 bases. With 4 bases clipped from V and 0 bases from J, the junction kept 14 bases outside the gene matches. This CDR3 spans 19 amino acids. Germline assignment: CDR1 LGHNA and CDR2 YNFKEQ. CDR3 in DNA: TGTGCCAGCAGCCCTCTCGGGAGGGGGGACAAGCTAGCCAAAAACATTCAGTACTTC. This codes for CASSPLGRGDKLAKNIQYF.

The chain combines TRBV6-5 with TRBJ1-3, with D unclear. The CDR3 length is 15 residues. Germline V gene data show CDR1 as MNHEY and CDR2 as SVGAGI. With 7 bases removed from V and 3 bases from J, the gap between germline ends came to 16 bases. The CDR3 nucleotides read TGTGCCAGCACCCCGGAGTTGATTGGTGGAAACACCATATATTTT. Encoded protein: CASTPELIGGNTIYF.

The chain is built from TRBV19 and TRBJ1-5; 7 bases are shared with TRBD1. Looked up from germline, CDR1 is LNHDA and CDR2 is SQIVND (reference sequence). CDR3 size: 14 residues. Germline trimming cut 7 bases from V and 1 base from J; bases unmatched to any gene: 4. As DNA, the CDR3 is TGTGCCAGTAACCCGACAGGGAGCAATCAGCCCCAGCATTTT. Its translation: CASNPTGSNQPQHF.

The chain recombines TRBV5-1 with TRBJ2-7, with D unclear. CDR3 size: 16 residues. Germline values: CDR1 SGHRS, CDR2 YFSETQ. V lost 0 bases to trimming and J lost 5 bases, with 18 bases between them. CDR3 in DNA: TGCGCCAGCAGCTTGGACGGCTCGCGCTTCCAGGACGAGCAGTACTTC. This sequence encodes CASSLDGSRFQDEQYF.

The CDR3 DNA reads as TGTGCCAGTAGTCCTGGACCAGGGGGTCTCTATGGCTACACCTTC. This gives the protein CASSPGPGGLYGYTF. J is TRBJ1-2 and V is TRBV19; 7 nucleotides align to TRBD1. The CDR3 runs to 15 residues. V was pared by 5 bases and J by 4 bases, with 10 bases of the junction left unmatched. Germline CDR1 LNHDA, CDR2 SQIVND (reference sequence). Filled out from reference TRBV19 and TRBJ1-2, the complete variable domain reads DGGITQSPKYLFRKEGQNVTLSCEQNLNHDAMYWYRQDPGQGLRLIYYSQIVNDFQKGDIAEGYSVSREKKESFPLTVTSAQKNPTAFYLCASSPGPGGLYGYTFGSGTRLTVV.

This sequence joins TRBV3-1 (or the pseudogene TRBV3-2) and TRBJ2-7; no firm D call. CDR1 and CDR2 from the germline V gene are LGHDT and YNNKEL (reference sequence). The CDR3 contains 14 residues. Trimming cost V 4 bases and J 2 bases, with 12 bases left between them. This chain's CDR3 is CASSRLEVPYEQYF. The CDR3 coding sequence is TGTGCCAGCAGCCGCCTTGAGGTCCCCTACGAGCAGTACTTC.

The rearrangement uses TRBV18 and TRBJ1-2; possible D gene TRBD1, 5 bases. Germline assignment: CDR1 KGHSH and CDR2 LQKENI. Trimming stripped 2 bases from V and 6 bases from J, with 16 bases between. The CDR3 consists of 15 residues. Written as DNA, the CDR3 is TGTGCCAGCTCACCAACCACCGGGACCAGGGATGGCTACACCTTC. Translated, it gives CASSPTTGTRDGYTF.

The J gene is TRBJ2-7, the V gene TRBV29-1; 8 nucleotides line up with TRBD1. Germline CDR1 and CDR2: SQVTM and ANQGSEA. V lost 3 bases, J lost 3 bases, and 1 base stayed unmatched. The CDR3 extends over 12 amino acids. The CDR3, as DNA: TGCAGCGTTGACGGACAGGGCTACGAGCAGTACTTC. Protein: CSVDGQGYEQYF.

V gene TRBV7-2 combines with J gene TRBJ2-3; no clear D. Trimming cost V 1 base and J 2 bases, with 7 bases left between them. The CDR3 extends over 14 amino acids. Per the germline V gene, CDR1 is SGHTA and CDR2 is FQGNSA. The CDR3: CASSLGVATDTQYF. The CDR3 nucleotides are TGTGCCAGCAGCTTAGGGGTTGCCACAGATACGCAGTATTTT.

The chain has TRBV6-5 and TRBJ2-5; no clear D. This CDR3 has 14 residues. The germline gives CDR1 MNHEY, CDR2 SVGAGI. V lost 0 bases, J lost 5 bases, and 10 bases lay in between. The CDR3 DNA follows: TGTGCCAGCAGTTACTCGAGTGCGGAGGAGACCCAGTACTTC. Encoded protein: CASSYSSAEETQYF.

This clone was seen only a few times. The chain combines TRBV7-9 with TRBJ1-2, with 8 nucleotides matching TRBD1. V shed 5 bases and J 8 bases; nucleotides not matched to a gene: 10. The CDR3 runs to 14 residues. Germline CDR1 SEHNR, CDR2 FQNEAQ (reference sequence). CDR3 loop: CASSPGTGPLGYTF. DNA of the CDR3: TGTGCCAGCAGCCCCGGGACAGGCCCTCTAGGCTACACCTTC.

This chain connects TRBV14 to TRBJ2-5; TRBD1 might be the D (5 bases). CDR3 size: 15 residues. Trimming left V 4 bases short and J 0 bases short, with 12 bases between. CDR1 and CDR2 from the germline V gene are SGHDN and FVKESK. Here the CDR3 DNA reads TGTGCCAGCAGCCGAAGGTGGGGCCACCAAGAGACCCAGTACTTC. This translates into CASSRRWGHQETQYF. Filled out from reference TRBV14 and TRBJ2-5, the complete variable domain reads EAGVTQFPSHSVIEKGQTVTLRCDPISGHDNLYWYRRVMGKEIKFLLHFVKESKQDESGMPNNRFLAERTGGTYSTLKVQPAELEDSGVYFCASSRRWGHQETQYFGPGTRLLVL.

The chain has TRBV24-1 and TRBJ1-5; unclear D gene. The CDR3 totals 14 residues. Between the trimmed V and J ends, which lost 9 bases and 4 bases, there was a span of 15 bases. The germline V gene encodes CDR1 KGHDR and CDR2 SFDVKD. This CDR3 is CATSAQSENQPQHF. DNA for the CDR3: TGTGCCACCTCGGCCCAGTCGGAAAATCAGCCCCAGCATTTT.

V usage is TRBV5-1 and J usage is TRBJ1-1; no firm D call. The CDR3 has 13 residues. Trimming shortened V by 4 bases and J by 1 base, and 8 bases separated the two germline ends. The germline gives CDR1 SGHRS, CDR2 YFSETQ. Here the CDR3 reads CASSRDTNTEAFF. The DNA for the CDR3 is TGCGCCAGCAGCCGCGACACGAACACTGAAGCTTTCTTT.

The CDR3 loop is CSVDGAGSTDTQYF. In DNA, the CDR3 is TGCAGCGTTGATGGCGCGGGGAGCACAGATACGCAGTATTTT. This chain joins TRBV29-1 and TRBJ2-3, with D perhaps matching TRBD2 (6 bases). Deletions cut 3 bases from V and 0 bases from J, with 10 bases between. Germline lookup yields CDR1 SQVTM and CDR2 ANQGSEA. The CDR3 sequence is 14 residues long.

The chain links TRBV24-1 to TRBJ1-1; D is possibly TRBD1 (5 bases). CDR1 is KGHDR and CDR2 is SFDVKD in the germline V gene. V lost 4 bases to trimming and J lost 5 bases, with 16 bases between them. The CDR3 runs 15 residues. The CDR3 nucleotides read TGTGCCACCAGTGAAGGGGACTTCCCGGGGACTGAAGCTTTCTTT. It is translated as CATSEGDFPGTEAFF.

The gene calls are TRBV28 and TRBJ2-7; 7 bases are shared with TRBD1. Germline V gives CDR1 MDHEN, CDR2 SYDVKM. The CDR3 is 16 amino acids. V lost 2 bases, J lost 0 bases, and 7 bases stayed unmatched. The CDR3 region has the DNA TGTGCCAGCAGTTTAAGAGGGGGCCACAGCTCCTACGAGCAGTACTTC. Its translation is CASSLRGGHSSYEQYF.

This clone was recorded once. The chain joins TRBV9 to TRBJ1-2; a weak D match, TRBD1 (5 bases). V lost 1 base and J lost 6, with 13 bases in between. The germline gives CDR1 SGDLS, CDR2 YYNGEE. This CDR3 comprises 14 residues. CDR3 coding DNA: TGTGCCAGCAGCGTAATGTCGGGAGGGGATGGCTACACCTTC. The encoded protein is CASSVMSGGDGYTF. The whole variable domain, filled in from reference TRBV9 and TRBJ1-2, reads DSGVTQTPKHLITATGQRVTLRCSPRSGDLSVYWYQQSLDQGLQFLIQYYNGEERAKGNILERFSAQQFPDLHSELNLSSLELGDSALYFCASSVMSGGDGYTFGSGTRLTVV.